The present T cell receptor beta chain was sequenced within a study of beta chain features in type 1 diabetes. The ends were cut back, 4 bases at V and 13 bases at J, with 13 bases in the middle. The CDR3 covers 11 residues. CDR1 is SGHTA and CDR2 is FQGNSA in the germline V gene. Every isolated RNA sample was fully reverse transcribed, so sequencing captured expressed TCRB transcripts. Sequencing used immunoSEQ multiplex PCR; TCRdb keeps in-frame clones, though not all of them. This table has 60,000 or so clones, approximately 59% appearing once. The chain employs TRBV7-2 and TRBJ1-2, with D hard to call. Sequencing used Tregs from blood. The clonotype comes from a woman under 30 in good health. The CDR3 region has the DNA TGTGCCAGCAGCTCGACACCGTCGGTCACCTTC. As protein: CASSSTPSVTF.